This entry features one T cell receptor (beta chain) sequence. Its antigen is unknown. Per-base qualities were not stored, and no clone one base away is much larger. The trial excluded patients who had a history of autoimmune disease or who were on systemic immunosuppression. Peripheral blood for TCR sequencing was collected from all dose cohorts at baseline, on cycle 4 day 1, and on cycle 7 day 1. The samples were drawn from a first-in-human, open-label, multicenter phase I dose-escalation trial of ivuxolimab. Adults with locally advanced or metastatic melanoma, renal cell, hepatocellular, or head and neck squamous cell carcinoma were enrolled in the trial. Before TCR sequencing, CD4+ and CD8+ T cells were separately sorted from peripheral blood. These data come from a study of OX40 agonist ivuxolimab in advanced cancers. Broadly, across the study: The costimulatory receptor OX40 (CD134) was targeted by ivuxolimab, a fully human IgG2 agonistic monoclonal antibody. Intravenous ivuxolimab was administered to patients every 2 weeks at six dose levels: 0.01, 0.1, 0.3, 1.5, 3 and 10 mg/kg. Of the approximately 53 patients in dose escalation, 19 had hepatocellular carcinoma, approximately 15 had melanoma, 9 had renal cell carcinoma and 9 had head and neck cancer. In the dose-escalation cohort, 82.7% of patients were male, and the mean age was roughly 60 years with a range of roughly 20 to 85. Patients were allowed to have had prior anti-PD-1, anti-PD-L1 or anti-CTLA-4 therapy, and about 40% of the dose-escalation patients had been treated with checkpoint inhibitors. Three dose-escalation patients achieved partial responses, one with hepatocellular carcinoma and two with cutaneous melanoma. The purpose of peripheral TCRbeta sequencing was to test whether ivuxolimab changed TCR sequence diversity and led to clonal T-cell expansion. The paper covers the monotherapy dose-escalation part of the phase I ivuxolimab trial, which included N of about 50 patients. General conclusions and limits of the study: Which antigens the clonally expanded peripheral T cells were specific for was not determined. After ivuxolimab, expanded clones were on average more numerous among CD8+ T cells than among CD4+ T cells. In the 0.1-3.0 mg/kg groups, partial responders had among the lowest normalized peripheral clonal expansion, particularly in CD8+ T cells. At doses of 0.1 to 3.0 mg/kg, clonal expansion of both CD4+ and CD8+ blood T cells was observed from baseline to week 6. Low levels of normalized T-cell clonal expansion were also seen in some patients who did not respond.

V and J lose 2 bases and 6 bases, and a span of 14 bases separates them. The CDR3 starts with the cysteine, ends with the phenylalanine, and has 14 residues. Just CDR3 DNA is preserved here, 42 bases in frame from base 1. The CDR1 and CDR2 encoded by the germline V gene are MDHEN and SYDVKM. For sequencing of the TCRbeta CDR3 region, genomic DNA was extracted from the sorted cells. The immunoSEQ Assay was used to sequence the TCRbeta CDR3 regions. TCRdb carries this immuneACCESS record with in-frame sequences only. Its versions omit some clonotypes, under half of them owing to an unresolved V gene in the studies checked, with the rest unexplained. This sample holds approximately 60,000 clones; roughly 92% were observed only once. The top ten hold more than 15% of the sample.

The source material was CD4+ or CD8+ T cells sorted from blood, sampled in a trial of the OX40 agonist ivuxolimab. The chain employs TRBV28 and TRBJ2-7; a tentative D match to TRBD2 spans 6 bases. This clonotype was sampled from an adult with an advanced solid tumor such as melanoma, head and neck, liver or kidney cancer. The nucleotide sequence is given as TGTGCCAGCAGTTTAACCGGGGGAAGGCTCGAGCAGTACTTC. This is translated as CASSLTGGRLEQYF.